The source of this T cell receptor beta chain is a study of cytomegalovirus exposure and HLA in healthy donors. Study-level points and caveats: Exclusion as indistinguishable affected some V segments, including TRBV6-2 and TRBV6-3.

About this clone: Its cognate antigen is unknown.

With 3 bases clipped from V and 2 bases from J, the junction kept 8 bases outside the gene matches. Germline V gives CDR1 SGHTS, CDR2 YDEGEE. This CDR3 has 16 residues. Vbeta (60) and Jbeta (13) primers were used in the PCR. The protocol was immunoSEQ multiplex PCR, while the TCRdb copy is restricted to in-frame clones and leaves out a portion. The sample yields some 200,000 clones, roughly 83% seen once. The source of this sequence is a boy younger than 10 in good health and CMV-seronegative. The rearrangement uses TRBV5-8 and TRBJ2-5; 9 bases align to TRBD1. The sample consisted of PBMCs. The CDR3 loop is CASSSRDREVQETQYF. CDR3 DNA sequence: TGTGCCAGCAGCTCCCGGGACAGGGAGGTACAAGAGACCCAGTACTTC.